This T cell receptor beta chain appears in the sequencing data of a study of blood T cells in healthy people across ages. Drawing of peripheral blood yielded about 9.7 milliliters from each donor. Overall study results and limits: Donor CMV status, an unknown factor, possibly confounded changes in expanded clonotypes.

This clonotype has ten or more counts. Its antigen is undetermined. The use of a sample-barcoded 5' primer and a J-beta primer mix characterized a second PCR of 7 to 11 cycles. One entry per CDR3 protein results from TCRdb running MiXCR on the 5' RACE reads. Among 1.5 million to 2 million distinct CDR3 sequences, about 49% were seen once, and the ten largest hold approximately 2.1%. V gave up 1 base and J gave up 3 bases, with 8 bases separating them. Germline loops: CDR1 SGHRS, CDR2 YFSETQ. CDR3 size: 13 residues. The sequence was collected from a woman in her 40s in good health. The sequenced sample consisted of blood. The chain combines TRBV5-1 with TRBJ2-7, with unresolved D. The CDR3 DNA sequence: TGCGCCAGCAGCTTGACCCCTAGCTACGAGCAGTACTTC. Its protein is CASSLTPSYEQYF.